Below are 13 T cell receptor beta chains sequenced from a single sample in a study of CD8 T cells in ankylosing spondylitis (TCRdb year 2017). Libraries were built with 5' RACE. Instrument used: Illumina HiSeq 2500. The public reads were reprocessed in TCRdb via fastp at Q25 and MiXCR, keeping in-frame beta chains. Here each entry gathers all rows of one CDR3 protein and keeps the most common genes and DNA. This sample is represented by approximately 540,000 distinct CDR3 sequences; roughly an eighth of them were singletons. The top ten constitute nearly 7% of the sample. The study at large found these results: Blood from ankylosing spondylitis patients appeared to be characterized by a TCR beta motif composed of about eight highly homologous amino acid variants.

Their specific antigens are unknown. Sequenced sample: blood, either unsorted or a sorted T cell fraction (not recorded which). The receptors stem from a male donor with ankylosing spondylitis.

This clonotype showed up just a few times. This chain connects TRBV7-6 to TRBJ2-1; no definite D call. The length of the CDR3 is 12 residues. Trimming removed 1 base at V and 5 bases at J, with 3 bases between. Germline CDR1 SGHVS, CDR2 FNYEAQ. The CDR3 DNA reads as TGTGCCAGCAGCTTAGTTGACAATGAGCAGTTCTTC. Its translation: CASSLVDNEQFF.

This clonotype was seen many times. The CDR3 is CSAPRQSNTEAFF. As DNA, the CDR3 is TGCAGTGCCCCAAGACAGTCGAACACTGAAGCTTTCTTT. The chain recombines TRBV20-1 with TRBJ1-1; a possible D gene is TRBD1 (5 bases). The CDR3 spans 13 residues. The ends were cut back, 6 bases at V and 1 base at J, with 12 bases in the middle. Germline CDR1 DFQATT, CDR2 SNEGSKA (reference sequence).

This clonotype has more than one count but fewer than ten. The J gene is TRBJ2-7, the V gene TRBV10-2; D remains ambiguous. V shed 2 bases and J shed 7 bases, with 15 bases lying between them. CDR3 length: 14 residues. The germline CDR1 and CDR2 sequences are WSHSY and SAAADI. The CDR3 spells CASSETVSTGEQYF. DNA of the CDR3: TGCGCCAGCAGTGAGACGGTCTCTACCGGTGAGCAGTACTTC.

This clonotype was recorded many times. The rearrangement uses TRBV4-2 and TRBJ2-5; D unclear. CDR1 is LGHNA and CDR2 is YNFKEQ in the germline V gene. This CDR3 contains 14 residues. V was cut by 1 base and J by 3 bases, with 9 bases left in between. This CDR3 is CASSQAMDEETQYF. DNA of the CDR3: TGTGCCAGCAGCCAAGCAATGGACGAAGAGACCCAGTACTTC.

V gene TRBV11-2 combines with J gene TRBJ2-1, with D possibly being TRBD2 (6 bases). The CDR3 spans 15 residues. Germline assignment: CDR1 SGHAT and CDR2 FQNNGV. V lost 0 bases and J 7 bases, leaving 13 bases between the germline ends. CDR3 DNA: TGTGCCAGCAGCTTAGACGTACGGACTACTAATGAGCAGTTCTTC. Translating gives CASSLDVRTTNEQFF.

A few counts support this clonotype. J is TRBJ2-6 and V is TRBV5-1; a weak D match, TRBD1 (5 bases). Germline CDR1 is SGHRS and CDR2 is YFSETQ. The ends were cut back, 4 bases at V and 0 bases at J, with 11 bases in the middle. This CDR3 is 16 amino acids long. The DNA for the CDR3 is TGCGCCAGCAGCACCGACAGTCACTCTGGGGCCAACGTCCTGACTTTC. Translating gives CASSTDSHSGANVLTF. Full variable domain (outside the CDR3, taken from reference TRBV5-1 and TRBJ2-6): KAGVTQTPRYLIKTRGQQVTLSCSPISGHRSVSWYQQTPGQGLQFLFEYFSETQRNKGNFPGRFSGRQFSNSRSEMNVSTLELGDSALYLCASSTDSHSGANVLTFGAGSRLTVL.

The gene calls are TRBV5-5 and TRBJ2-5; 8 nucleotides agree with TRBD1. J lost 5 bases, V lost 3 bases, and 6 bases had no gene match. The CDR3 has 14 residues. Germline V gives CDR1 SGHKS, CDR2 YYEKEE (reference sequence). The CDR3 sequence is CASSSQGAEETQYF. DNA for the CDR3: TGTGCCAGCAGCTCCCAGGGGGCGGAGGAGACCCAGTACTTC.

This clonotype was found many times. The CDR3 DNA reads as TGTGCCATCAGTGACCCAACGGACAGGTTGGTAGGCTATGGCTACACCTTC. Translation: CAISDPTDRLVGYGYTF. This chain joins TRBV10-3 and TRBJ1-2; TRBD1 matches at 7 bases. Germline CDR1 reads ENHRY; CDR2 reads SYGVKD. The CDR3 is 17 residues long. J lost 4 bases, V lost 3 bases, and 14 bases had no gene match.

This sequence joins TRBV4-2 and TRBJ1-1, with TRBD1 matching over 11 bases. Germline V gene data show CDR1 as LGHNA and CDR2 as YNFKEQ. V was clipped by 2 bases and J by 0 bases; unmatched bases: 5. The CDR3 extends over 17 amino acids. In DNA, the CDR3 is TGTGCCAGCAGCCAACCCGGACAGGGGGCTCTGAACACTGAAGCTTTCTTT. Residues: CASSQPGQGALNTEAFF.

This clonotype was recorded a few times. The chain is built from TRBV15 and TRBJ2-1; 7 bases match TRBD2. Germline V gene lookup returns CDR1 LNHNV and CDR2 YYDKDF (reference sequence). Trimming removed 3 bases from V and 4 bases from J; junction bases left unmatched: 6. The CDR3 has 15 amino acids. CDR3 nucleotides: TGTGCCACCAGCAGTGCCGGCGGGAGATACAATGAGCAGTTCTTC. It yields the protein CATSSAGGRYNEQFF. The full variable domain, with the rest looked up from reference TRBV15 and TRBJ2-1, is DAMVIQNPRYQVTQFGKPVTLSCSQTLNHNVMYWYQQKSSQAPKLLFHYYDKDFNNEADTPDNFQSRRPNTSFCFLDIRSPGLGDTAMYLCATSSAGGRYNEQFFGPGTRLTVL.

This clonotype was found a few times. V and J are TRBV11-2 and TRBJ2-3; D perhaps matches TRBD1 (6 bases). With 2 bases removed from V and 2 bases from J, the gap between germline ends came to 8 bases. The CDR3 loop spans 14 amino acids. From germline, CDR1 is SGHAT and CDR2 FQNNGV. The CDR3 spells CASSLTGNTDTQYF. The CDR3 DNA is TGTGCCAGCAGCTTAACAGGGAACACAGATACGCAGTATTTT.

This clonotype has more than one count but fewer than ten. This chain joins TRBV29-1 and TRBJ1-2, with TRBD1 matching over 8 bases. The CDR3 extends over 16 amino acids. The V segment lost 5 bases and the J segment 1 base; nucleotides outside the gene matches: 12. CDR1 is SQVTM, CDR2 ANQGSEA, per germline. The CDR3 here is CSVPPQGARDNYGYTF. The CDR3 coding sequence is TGCAGCGTTCCCCCCCAGGGGGCGCGGGATAACTATGGCTACACCTTC.

This clonotype came up many times. The DNA of the CDR3 is TGTGCCACCAGTGATCCGGGACTAGCGGGAGTTGTTTCCTACAATGAGCAGTTCTTC. Translated: CATSDPGLAGVVSYNEQFF. V usage is TRBV24-1 and J usage is TRBJ2-1; 14 bases are a match to TRBD2. The CDR3 runs to 19 residues. V trimming: 3 bases; J trimming: 1 base; junction bases outside the gene matches: 7. Germline V gene data show CDR1 as KGHDR and CDR2 as SFDVKD.